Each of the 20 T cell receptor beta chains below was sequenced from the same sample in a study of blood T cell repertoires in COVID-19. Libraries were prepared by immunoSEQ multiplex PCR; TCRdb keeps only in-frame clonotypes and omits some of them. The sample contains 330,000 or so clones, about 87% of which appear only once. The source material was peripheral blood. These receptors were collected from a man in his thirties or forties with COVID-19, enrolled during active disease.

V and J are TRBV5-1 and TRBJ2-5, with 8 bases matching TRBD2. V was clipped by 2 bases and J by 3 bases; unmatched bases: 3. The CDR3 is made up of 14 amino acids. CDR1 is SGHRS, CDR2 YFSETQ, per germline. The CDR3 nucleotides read TGCGCCAGCAGCTTCACTAGCGGAGAAGAGACCCAGTACTTC. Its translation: CASSFTSGEETQYF.

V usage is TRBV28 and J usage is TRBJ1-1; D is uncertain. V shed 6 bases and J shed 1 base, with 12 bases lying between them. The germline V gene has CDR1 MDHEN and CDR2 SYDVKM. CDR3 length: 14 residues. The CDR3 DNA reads TGTGCCAGCAGGCCGGGAGGATCGAACACTGAAGCTTTCTTT. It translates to CASRPGGSNTEAFF.

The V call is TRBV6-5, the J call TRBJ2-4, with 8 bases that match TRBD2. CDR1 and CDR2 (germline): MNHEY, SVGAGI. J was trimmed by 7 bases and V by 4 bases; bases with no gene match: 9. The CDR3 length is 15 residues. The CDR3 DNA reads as TGTGCCAGCAGTTCCTTGAGCGGGAGAAGGAACATTCAGTACTTC. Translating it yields CASSSLSGRRNIQYF.

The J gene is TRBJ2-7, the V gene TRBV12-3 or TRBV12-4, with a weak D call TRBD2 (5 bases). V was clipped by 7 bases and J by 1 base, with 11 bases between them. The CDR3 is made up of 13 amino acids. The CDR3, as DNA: TGTGCCAGCACCAATAGCGTATCCTACGAGCAGTACTTC. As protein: CASTNSVSYEQYF.

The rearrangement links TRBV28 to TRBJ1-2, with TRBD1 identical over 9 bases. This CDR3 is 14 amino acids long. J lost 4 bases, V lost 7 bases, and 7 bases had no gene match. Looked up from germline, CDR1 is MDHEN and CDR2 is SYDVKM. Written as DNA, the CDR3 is TGTGCCAGCAATTGGGGACAGGGTCCCTATGGCTACACCTTC. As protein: CASNWGQGPYGYTF.

The CDR3 sequence is CASSFTNPFGTESYEQYF. The CDR3 DNA reads as TGTGCCAGCAGTTTTACTAACCCTTTCGGGACAGAGTCCTACGAGCAGTACTTC. The J gene is TRBJ2-7, the V gene TRBV27; 7 bases align to TRBD1. The CDR3 is 18 amino acids. Germline trimming cut 3 bases from V and 1 base from J; bases unmatched to any gene: 15. Germline V gene lookup returns CDR1 MNHEY and CDR2 SMNVEV (reference sequence).

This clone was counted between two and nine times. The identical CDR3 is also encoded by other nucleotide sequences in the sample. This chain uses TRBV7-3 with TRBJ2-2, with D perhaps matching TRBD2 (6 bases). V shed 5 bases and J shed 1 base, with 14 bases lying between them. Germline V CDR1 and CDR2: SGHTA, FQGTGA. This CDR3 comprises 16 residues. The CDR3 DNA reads TGTGCCAGCAGCACCCCGGATAGCGGGAACACCGGGGAGCTGTTTTTT. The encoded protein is CASSTPDSGNTGELFF.

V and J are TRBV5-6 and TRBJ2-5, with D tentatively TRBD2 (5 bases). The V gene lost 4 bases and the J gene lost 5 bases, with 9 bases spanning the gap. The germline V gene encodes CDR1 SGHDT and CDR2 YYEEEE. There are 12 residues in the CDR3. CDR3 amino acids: CASSPEGETQYF. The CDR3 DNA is TGTGCCAGCAGCCCCGAGGGCGAGACCCAGTACTTC.

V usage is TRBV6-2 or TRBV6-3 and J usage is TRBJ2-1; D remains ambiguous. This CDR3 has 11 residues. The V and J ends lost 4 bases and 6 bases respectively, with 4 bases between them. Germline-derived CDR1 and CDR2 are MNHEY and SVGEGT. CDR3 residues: CASSFLNEQFF. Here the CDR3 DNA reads TGTGCCAGCAGTTTCCTCAATGAGCAGTTCTTC.

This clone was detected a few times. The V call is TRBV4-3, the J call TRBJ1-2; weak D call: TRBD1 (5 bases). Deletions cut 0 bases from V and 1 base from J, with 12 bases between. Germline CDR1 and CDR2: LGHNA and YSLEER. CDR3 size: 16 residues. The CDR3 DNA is TGCGCCAGCAGCCAAGATCTTGGGGGGGTTAACTATGGCTACACCTTC. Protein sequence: CASSQDLGGVNYGYTF.

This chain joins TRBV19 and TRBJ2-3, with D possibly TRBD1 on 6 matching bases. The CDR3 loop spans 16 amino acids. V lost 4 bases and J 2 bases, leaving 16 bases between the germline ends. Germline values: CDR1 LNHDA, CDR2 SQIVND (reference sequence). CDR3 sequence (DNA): TGTGCCAGTAGTACGTTGACAGGATCAATCACAGATACGCAGTATTTT. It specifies CASSTLTGSITDTQYF.

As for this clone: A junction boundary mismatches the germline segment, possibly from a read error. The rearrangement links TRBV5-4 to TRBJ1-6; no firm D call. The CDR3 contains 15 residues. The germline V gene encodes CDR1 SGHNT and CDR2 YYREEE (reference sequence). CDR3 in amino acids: CASSLGSDYTSPLHF. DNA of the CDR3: TGTGCCAGCAGCTTGGGGTCAGACTATACTTCACCCCTCCACTTT.

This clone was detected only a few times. As DNA, the CDR3 is TGTGCCACCAGTGATCCCTCCAGGACCCAGCATTTT. It encodes CATSDPSRTQHF. J is TRBJ1-5 and V is TRBV24-1, with unresolved D. Deletions cut 3 bases from V and 11 bases from J, with 10 bases between. From germline, CDR1 is KGHDR and CDR2 SFDVKD. This CDR3 contains 12 residues.

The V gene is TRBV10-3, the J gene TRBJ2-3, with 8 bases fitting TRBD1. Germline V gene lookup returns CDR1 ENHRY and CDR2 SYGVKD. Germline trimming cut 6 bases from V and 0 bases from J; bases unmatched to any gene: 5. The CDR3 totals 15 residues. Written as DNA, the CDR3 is TGTGCCATCAGCAATACAGGGGGAAGCACAGATACGCAGTATTTT. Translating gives CAISNTGGSTDTQYF.

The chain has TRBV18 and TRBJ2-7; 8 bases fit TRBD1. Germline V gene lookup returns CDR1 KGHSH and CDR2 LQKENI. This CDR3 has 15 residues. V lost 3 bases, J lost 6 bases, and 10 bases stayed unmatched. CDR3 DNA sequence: TGTGCCAGCTCACCCACTTCCTTACAGGGGGGCGAGCAGTACTTC. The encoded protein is CASSPTSLQGGEQYF.

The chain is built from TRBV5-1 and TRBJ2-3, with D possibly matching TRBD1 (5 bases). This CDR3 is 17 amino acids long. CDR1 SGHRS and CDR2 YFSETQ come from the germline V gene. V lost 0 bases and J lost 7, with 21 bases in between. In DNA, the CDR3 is TGCGCCAGCAGCTTGGCGGCTCTGGGGCCCACAATACATACGCAGTATTTT. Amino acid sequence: CASSLAALGPTIHTQYF.

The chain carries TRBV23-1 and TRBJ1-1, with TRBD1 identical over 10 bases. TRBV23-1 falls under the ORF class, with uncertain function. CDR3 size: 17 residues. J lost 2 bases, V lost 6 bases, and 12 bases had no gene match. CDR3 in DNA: TGCGCCAGCAGCCGCCGGGACAGGGGTGGGGAAAACACTGAAGCTTTCTTT. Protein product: CASSRRDRGGENTEAFF.

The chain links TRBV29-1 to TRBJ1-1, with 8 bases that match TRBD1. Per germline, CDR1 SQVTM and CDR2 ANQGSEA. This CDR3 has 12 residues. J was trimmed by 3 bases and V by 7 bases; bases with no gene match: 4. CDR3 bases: TGCAGCGGGGTCAGGGGGCACACTGAAGCTTTCTTT. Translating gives CSGVRGHTEAFF.

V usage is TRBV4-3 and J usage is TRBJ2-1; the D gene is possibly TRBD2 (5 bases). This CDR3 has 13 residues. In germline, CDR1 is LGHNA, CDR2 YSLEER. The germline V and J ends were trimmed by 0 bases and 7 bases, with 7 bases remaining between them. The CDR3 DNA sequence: TGCGCCAGCAGCCAAGATTGGGAGAATGAGCAGTTCTTC. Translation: CASSQDWENEQFF.

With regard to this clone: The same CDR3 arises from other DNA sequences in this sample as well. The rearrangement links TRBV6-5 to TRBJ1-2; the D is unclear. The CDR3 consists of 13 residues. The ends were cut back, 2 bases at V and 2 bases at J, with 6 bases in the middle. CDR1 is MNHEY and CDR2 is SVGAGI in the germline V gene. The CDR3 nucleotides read TGTGCCAGCAGTTACGGCAGGAACTATGGCTACACCTTC. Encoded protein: CASSYGRNYGYTF.